This TCR beta chain was identified in a study of molecular identifiers for immune sequencing clone quantification (dated by TCRdb to the late 2010s). With regard to the full study: For a replicate experiment, RNA from around 20,000 or 100,000 naive CD8 T cells was divided into five aliquots, and four of the five aliquots were sequenced. CD8 T cells were used in a methods study to benchmark molecular-identifier clustering-based TCR repertoire sequencing (MIDCIRS) and TCR RNA copy counting. Points the paper makes about the study in general: The sizes of highly expanded clones could end up underestimated when identical TCR molecules share a barcode. When barcode sub-clustering was omitted, TCR diversity was inflated by chimeric consensus sequences, with chimeras reaching as high as 47%. Modeling indicated around 3 TCR RNA copies recovered per cell, compared with roughly 9.7 by digital PCR, which implies a capture efficiency of about 27%. A single cell's worth of spiked-in Jurkat TCR RNA was reported detectable even among one million naive CD8 T cells. Spiked-in Jurkat TCR RNA (approximately 10 copies' worth), which is not part of the donor repertoire, was contained in the naive libraries. In CMV-specific effector cells, over 98% of molecules were held by clones above 20 RNA copies, whereas under 1% of molecules were held by such clones in naive cells.

Libraries of naive CD8 T cells were built from around 20,000 to 990,000 sorted cells, with 10%, 30% or 50% of the purified RNA used. Naive CD8 T cells, defined as CD8+CD4-CCR7+CD45RA+, were FACS-sorted into RLT Plus buffer on a BD FACSAria II. Roughly 10 TCR copies' worth of Jurkat RNA were spiked into roughly 20,000-1,000,000 naive CD8 T cell samples to test detection sensitivity. CD8 T cells were enriched using RosetteSep CD8+ T Cell Enrichment Cocktail and Ficoll-Paque, and the enriched cells then underwent ACK red cell lysis. The library was obtained by PCR. Sequencing used a NextSeq 500. Preparation of bulk TCR libraries followed a previously described approach, with the TCR primers listed in Table S5. The Qiagen AllPrep DNA/RNA kit was used to purify total RNA. Reads from multiple sequencing runs of the same library were pooled before analysis. On the authors' methods: Reads were retained only if their TCR constant sequence matched exactly, and those retained reads were trimmed to 150 nt and grouped according to their 12-nt molecular barcodes. Within each barcode group, reads were sub-clustered at a 15% Levenshtein threshold, and quality-weighted consensus sequences were built per RNA molecule. Non-functional sequences were removed, as were lower-count sequences one edit away from another. Based on a fit of two negative binomial distributions, barcode sub-clusters having less than 20% of the maximum read count were discarded. TCRdb reanalyzed the raw reads on its own, using fastp at Q25 for trimming and MiXCR for clone calling, and kept in-frame beta chains. Records with the same CDR3 protein are collapsed into one entry carrying the most frequent genes and DNA. These V and J calls rely on TCRdb rather than the paper's analysis. Recorded for this sample are about 97,000 distinct CDR3 sequences; 30% to 35% of them occurred a single time. Together, the top ten hold 9% to 10% of the sample.

CDR1 and CDR2 (SGDLS, YYNGEE) derive from the germline V gene. Including the terminal cysteine and phenylalanine, the CDR3 comprises 14 residues. Only the CDR3 part of the read is kept: 42 bases, read in frame from the first base. With respect to this clonotype: Its cognate antigen has yet to be identified. This may be a read error: a much more frequent sequence differs by one nucleotide.

This clonotype was obtained from a human donor in good health. Some libraries in this study had Jurkat cell RNA spiked in. Sequencing was performed on naive CD8+ T cells from blood, with Jurkat cell RNA spiked in. Reading the label with the study, this specimen's cell subset or site is: FACS-sorted CD8+CD4-CCR7+CD45RA+ naive T cells. The chain joins TRBV9 to TRBJ1-5, with the D gene not clear enough to name. The encoded CDR3 is CASSVAGDNQPQQF. At the DNA level, the sequence is TGTGCCAGCAGCGTAGCCGGTGATAATCAGCCCCAGCAATTT.